The sequence of this T cell receptor (beta chain) was determined in a study of CD8+ T cells in alopecia areata. At the level of the study: Patients in the study were on tofacitinib for 6 to 18 months, then off it for 6 months.

Extracted RNA was reverse transcribed into cDNA, the sequencing template. The method was immunoSEQ multiplex PCR; TCRdb's version includes in-frame clones alone and lacks a portion of them. The sample records roughly 150,000 clones, 87% being singletons. Germline loops: CDR1 MNHEY, CDR2 SMNVEV (reference sequence). The ends lost 10 bases at V and 1 base at J; junction bases unmatched: 7. This CDR3 has 14 amino acids. Researchers gathered lesional scalp punch biopsies and peripheral blood from patients with alopecia areata. There are a few counts of this clone. The sample in question was CD8+ T cells sorted from blood, obtained at week 0. The source of this sequence is a human donor with alopecia areata. V gene TRBV27 combines with J gene TRBJ2-3, with 8 bases fitting TRBD1. The chain's CDR3 is CATRQGSGTDTQYF. The CDR3 nucleotides are TGTGCCACCCGACAGGGGAGTGGCACAGATACGCAGTATTTT.